This is a list of T cell receptor beta chains from one sample in a study of blood T cell repertoires in COVID-19. Produced via immunoSEQ multiplex PCR; TCRdb's table is partial and in-frame only. The table shows 120,000 to 150,000 clones, with 75% to 85% occurring only once. The material sequenced was peripheral blood. Receptor source: a man aged 60 to 69 with active or convalescent COVID-19. Both conserved end residues are part of each CDR3. A D gene is named only where the DNA matches it firmly. Expanded clones get a size class; other rows say once, few or many, or leave the size out.

-,TRBJ2-7,-,TRBV29-1,TGCAGCGTTGAATGGAACAGGCCTTACGAGCAGTACTTC,CSVEWNRPYEQYF
-,TRBJ2-1,TRBD2,TRBV7-9,TGTGCCAGCAGCTCATCTCGGGGGGTAGCGGGGCTTTCCGAGCAGTTCTTC,CASSSSRGVAGLSEQFF
-,TRBJ1-2,TRBD1,TRBV4-3,TGCGCCAGCAGTCCCGGGACAGGGATTGACTATGGCTACACCTTC,CASSPGTGIDYGYTF
-,TRBJ2-3,TRBD1,TRBV24-1,TGTGCCACCAGTGATTTGAGACAGGGTGGGGCAGATACGCAGTATTTT,CATSDLRQGGADTQYF
-,TRBJ2-5,-,TRBV28,TGTGCCAGCAGTTCCCCCCAGGGCCCCCGGGAGACCCAGTACTTC,CASSSPQGPRETQYF
-,TRBJ1-2,-,TRBV19,TGTGCCAGTACCACTCCCGAGAGGCACTATGGCTACACCTTC,CASTTPERHYGYTF
-,TRBJ1-2,-,TRBV2,TGTGCCAGCAGTGGGACAGTTTCCGGCTACACCTTC,CASSGTVSGYTF
-,TRBJ1-5,-,TRBV19,TGTGCCAGTCAGAGGCCCCTCCGGGGAAGTTATAGCAATCAGCCCCAGCATTTT,CASQRPLRGSYSNQPQHF
many,TRBJ2-7,-,TRBV12-5,TGTGCTAGTGGTTTGAACCCCTATAACCCGGACAGCAGGAGCTCCTACGAGCAGTACTTC,CASGLNPYNPDSRSSYEQYF
-,TRBJ1-3,-,TRBV9,TGTGCCAGCAGCTCGCCGGGACACATCTCTGGAAACACCATATATTTT,CASSSPGHISGNTIYF
-,TRBJ2-5,TRBD1,TRBV5-1,TGCGCCAGCAGCTCGATGACAGGGCAAGAGACCCAGTACTTC,CASSSMTGQETQYF
-,TRBJ2-3,-,TRBV3-1/TRBV3-2,TGTGCCAGCAGCCAATCACACCAGGATACGCAGTATTTT,CASSQSHQDTQYF
once,TRBJ2-2,-,TRBV27,TGTGCCAGCAGCCCGGCGGGCGGGCAGAACACCGGGGAGCTGTTTTTT,CASSPAGGQNTGELFF
-,TRBJ2-2,-,TRBV27,TGTGCCAGCAGTCGGGGCACCGGGGAGCTGTTTTTT,CASSRGTGELFF
many,TRBJ2-3,TRBD2,TRBV9,TGTGCCAGCAGCGTGACTAGCGGGAGTTTTACAGATACGCAGTATTTT,CASSVTSGSFTDTQYF
-,TRBJ2-2,TRBD2,TRBV28,TGTGCCAGCAGTAAGCTAGCGGGAGGGCCCACCGGGGAGCTGTTTTTT,CASSKLAGGPTGELFF
once,TRBJ2-7,-,TRBV29-1,TGCAGCGTTCTTAACAGCTCCTACGAGCAGTACTTC,CSVLNSSYEQYF
-,TRBJ1-1,-,TRBV27,TGTGCCAGCAGTTTGGCGGGGCAGCTGGGATATGCTGAAGCTTTCTTT,CASSLAGQLGYAEAFF
-,TRBJ2-5,TRBD1,TRBV18,TGTGCCAGCTCACCACCCCGGGAAGGGGGCGAAGAGACCCAGTACTTC,CASSPPREGGEETQYF
-,TRBJ1-3,-,TRBV4-1,TGCGCCAGCAGCCGCCCCGGGAGGGCGGACACCATATATTTT,CASSRPGRADTIYF
-,TRBJ2-2,-,TRBV7-2,TGTGCCAGCAGCTTCGGTAGCGTCCCCGGGGAGCTGTTTTTT,CASSFGSVPGELFF
-,TRBJ1-6,-,TRBV4-1,TGCGCCAGCAGCCACGGGGCGGGAGATGCCTATAATTCACCCCTCCACTTT,CASSHGAGDAYNSPLHF
-,TRBJ2-5,TRBD1,TRBV29-1,TGCAGCGTTGACCGCGGACAGGGGGCAGAGACCCAGTACTTC,CSVDRGQGAETQYF
-,TRBJ2-7,TRBD1,TRBV7-2,TGTGCCAGCAGCTTAGGGGGGGGGACAGGGATTACCTACGAGCAGTACTTC,CASSLGGGTGITYEQYF
-,TRBJ1-2,TRBD1,TRBV19,TGTGCCAGTAGCCCGACAGGGAATTTTGACTACACCTTC,CASSPTGNFDYTF
-,TRBJ2-1,TRBD2,TRBV25-1,TGTGCCAGCAGGGGAGCGGGAGGGTACAATGAGCAGTTCTTC,CASRGAGGYNEQFF
few,TRBJ1-1,-,TRBV7-9,TGTGCCAGCAGCTTGGAAGGGCGGGGTGAAGCTTTCTTT,CASSLEGRGEAFF
few,TRBJ2-7,-,TRBV12-3/TRBV12-4,TGTGCCAGCAGTTCACCAGGGGCCTACGAGCAGTACTTC,CASSSPGAYEQYF
-,TRBJ1-3,-,TRBV6-6,TGTGCCAGTTCCCCCGGGGGGATCTCTGGAAACACCATATATTTT,CASSPGGISGNTIYF
-,TRBJ2-5,-,TRBV11-2,TGTGCCAGCAGCATATACAGCAAAGAAGAGACCCAGTACTTC,CASSIYSKEETQYF
-,TRBJ1-1,-,TRBV28,TGTGCCCTTCGGGGGTCTCACACTGAAGCTTTCTTT,CALRGSHTEAFF
-,TRBJ1-1,-,TRBV5-1,TGCGCCAGCAGAGTCGGACAGAACACTGAAGCTTTCTTT,CASRVGQNTEAFF
-,TRBJ2-1,-,TRBV6-5,TGTGCCAGCAGTTACCAACGGGACAATGAGCAGTTCTTC,CASSYQRDNEQFF
-,TRBJ2-1,-,TRBV7-6,TGTGCCAGCAGCCCCAACGGACAGACTGAGCAGTTCTTC,CASSPNGQTEQFF
-,TRBJ1-2,-,TRBV6-5,TGTGCCAGCAGTTCGCCAGGCGACTATGGCTACACCTTC,CASSSPGDYGYTF
-,TRBJ2-7,TRBD2,TRBV7-2,TGTGCCAGCAGCTTAGTGGCTAGCGGGGGCTACGAGCAGTACTTC,CASSLVASGGYEQYF
-,TRBJ2-5,-,TRBV9,TGTGCCAGCAGCCCCCGGGTCCGAGGGCAAGAGACCCAGTACTTC,CASSPRVRGQETQYF
-,TRBJ1-6,TRBD1,TRBV19,TGTGCCAGTAGTCCACGGACAGGCCGGAATTCACCCCTCCACTTT,CASSPRTGRNSPLHF
once,TRBJ2-7,-,TRBV7-2,TGTGCCAGCAGCCGGTTGACTTCATCCTACGAGCAGTACTTC,CASSRLTSSYEQYF
few,TRBJ2-1,TRBD1,TRBV27,TGTGCCAGCAGTCCCCGGACAGGGGAGAATGAGCAGTTCTTC,CASSPRTGENEQFF
-,TRBJ1-1,TRBD1,TRBV10-3,TGTGCCATCAGGGTCGACAGGGCCGGTGGGACCAGGGCGGCCAACGAAGCTTTCTTT,CAIRVDRAGGTRAANEAFF
once,TRBJ1-5,TRBD1,TRBV19,TGTGCCAGTAGTATGGGACAGGGGGGCAATCAGCCCCAGCATTTT,CASSMGQGGNQPQHF
-,TRBJ1-2,-,TRBV7-2,TGTGCCAGCAGCTCCCCCCCAGGCGGCTACACCTTC,CASSSPPGGYTF
-,TRBJ1-1,TRBD1,TRBV7-2,TGTGCCAGCAGCTTACCGGGACAGGGGGACACTGAAGCTTTCTTT,CASSLPGQGDTEAFF
-,TRBJ1-6,-,TRBV5-4,TGTGCCAGCAGCCTCTACCATTCACCCCTCCACTTT,CASSLYHSPLHF
-,TRBJ2-5,TRBD1,TRBV5-4,TGTGCCAGCAGCTCACGGGACAGGGGTTGGGAGACCCAGTACTTC,CASSSRDRGWETQYF
few,TRBJ2-7,-,TRBV4-3,TGCGCCAGCAGCCCAGCGACTCACGACTACGAGCAGTACTTC,CASSPATHDYEQYF
-,TRBJ1-3,-,TRBV7-8,TGTGCCAGCAGCCCCCTTGCGGACACCATATATTTT,CASSPLADTIYF
once,TRBJ2-5,-,TRBV24-1,TGTGCCACCAGTGATGCGTATCAAGAGACCCAGTACTTC,CATSDAYQETQYF
-,TRBJ2-3,TRBD2,TRBV5-1,TGCGCCAGCAGCTTGGGACTAGCGGGAGGTCTCGGAGGCTATACGCAGTATTTT,CASSLGLAGGLGGYTQYF
few,TRBJ2-7,TRBD1,TRBV6-5,TGTGCCAGCAGTTTCACGACAGGGGACGAGCAGTACTTC,CASSFTTGDEQYF
-,TRBJ2-3,-,TRBV7-9,TGTGCCAGCAGCTTACCGGGAGCCGCAGATACGCAGTATTTT,CASSLPGAADTQYF
-,TRBJ2-2,-,TRBV7-2,TGTGCCAGCACCCGGGAGCAAAACACCGGGGAGCTGTTTTTT,CASTREQNTGELFF